This T cell receptor beta chain was retrieved from a study of T cell repertoires in cytomegalovirus infection (dated by TCRdb to 2018 to 2020). Turning to the overall study: Donor HLA type was relevant to the analysis, because carriage of CMV infection together with the matching HLA type was indicated by public TCR beta signatures.

As to this clonotype: What antigen it recognizes has not been identified. Base qualities are not at hand, and no much larger clone is one base apart.

TCRdb names Illumina HiSeq 1500 as the instrument used. TCRdb redid the processing of the public reads, applying fastp at Q25 and MiXCR, and retained in-frame beta chains. Each entry merges the rows of one CDR3 protein and shows their most common DNA and genes. The sample table contains about 530,000 distinct CDR3 sequences; only one count was recorded for around a quarter of them. The ten top clones hold over 10% of the sample. The germline V end is reduced by 6 bases and the J end by 4 bases; junction bases left unmatched: 12. From the cysteine through the phenylalanine, the CDR3 covers 16 amino acids. The CDR3 DNA has 48 bases and is translated from base 1. CDR1 and CDR2 are read off the germline V gene (reference sequence) as MNHEY and SMNVEV. Broader findings and caveats from the paper: The ex vivo response was dominated by HLA-C-restricted CMV-specific TCR beta clonotypes, which also provided the single most frequent clonotype in two of eight donors. In both this cohort and an independent cohort of some 370 donors, the cumulative frequency of public TCR beta family members distinguished carriers of CMV infection plus the relevant HLA type.

Sequencing was carried out using PBMCs. This receptor was obtained from a human donor in good health (CMV status not recorded). Some clones in this sample may be carry-over from other donors' samples. The rearrangement combines TRBV27 with TRBJ2-3, with 8 junctional bases fitting TRBD2. The CDR3 reads as follows: CASRKGGRLSADTQYF. The sequenced DNA is TGTGCCAGCAGGAAGGGCGGGAGGCTGTCAGCAGATACGCAGTATTTT.